The T cell receptor (beta chain) described here comes from a study of siplizumab effects on memory and regulatory T cells. V gave up 3 bases and J gave up 3 bases; unmatched junction bases: 7. CDR1 and CDR2 from the germline V gene are GTSNPN and SVGIG (reference sequence). This CDR3 is built from 16 residues. Only in-frame clones appear in the TCRdb table, and some are missing; sequencing was by immunoSEQ multiplex PCR. The table includes some 110,000 clones, about 93% detected once. The clonotype originates from a human donor in good health. Source material: Tregs sorted from blood. This rearrangement joins TRBV30 to TRBJ2-7, with TRBD2 identical over 14 bases. The CDR3 nucleotides are TGTGCCTGGAGACCGGGACTAGCGGGGGAGCACTACGAGCAGTACTTC. Translating gives CAWRPGLAGEHYEQYF.